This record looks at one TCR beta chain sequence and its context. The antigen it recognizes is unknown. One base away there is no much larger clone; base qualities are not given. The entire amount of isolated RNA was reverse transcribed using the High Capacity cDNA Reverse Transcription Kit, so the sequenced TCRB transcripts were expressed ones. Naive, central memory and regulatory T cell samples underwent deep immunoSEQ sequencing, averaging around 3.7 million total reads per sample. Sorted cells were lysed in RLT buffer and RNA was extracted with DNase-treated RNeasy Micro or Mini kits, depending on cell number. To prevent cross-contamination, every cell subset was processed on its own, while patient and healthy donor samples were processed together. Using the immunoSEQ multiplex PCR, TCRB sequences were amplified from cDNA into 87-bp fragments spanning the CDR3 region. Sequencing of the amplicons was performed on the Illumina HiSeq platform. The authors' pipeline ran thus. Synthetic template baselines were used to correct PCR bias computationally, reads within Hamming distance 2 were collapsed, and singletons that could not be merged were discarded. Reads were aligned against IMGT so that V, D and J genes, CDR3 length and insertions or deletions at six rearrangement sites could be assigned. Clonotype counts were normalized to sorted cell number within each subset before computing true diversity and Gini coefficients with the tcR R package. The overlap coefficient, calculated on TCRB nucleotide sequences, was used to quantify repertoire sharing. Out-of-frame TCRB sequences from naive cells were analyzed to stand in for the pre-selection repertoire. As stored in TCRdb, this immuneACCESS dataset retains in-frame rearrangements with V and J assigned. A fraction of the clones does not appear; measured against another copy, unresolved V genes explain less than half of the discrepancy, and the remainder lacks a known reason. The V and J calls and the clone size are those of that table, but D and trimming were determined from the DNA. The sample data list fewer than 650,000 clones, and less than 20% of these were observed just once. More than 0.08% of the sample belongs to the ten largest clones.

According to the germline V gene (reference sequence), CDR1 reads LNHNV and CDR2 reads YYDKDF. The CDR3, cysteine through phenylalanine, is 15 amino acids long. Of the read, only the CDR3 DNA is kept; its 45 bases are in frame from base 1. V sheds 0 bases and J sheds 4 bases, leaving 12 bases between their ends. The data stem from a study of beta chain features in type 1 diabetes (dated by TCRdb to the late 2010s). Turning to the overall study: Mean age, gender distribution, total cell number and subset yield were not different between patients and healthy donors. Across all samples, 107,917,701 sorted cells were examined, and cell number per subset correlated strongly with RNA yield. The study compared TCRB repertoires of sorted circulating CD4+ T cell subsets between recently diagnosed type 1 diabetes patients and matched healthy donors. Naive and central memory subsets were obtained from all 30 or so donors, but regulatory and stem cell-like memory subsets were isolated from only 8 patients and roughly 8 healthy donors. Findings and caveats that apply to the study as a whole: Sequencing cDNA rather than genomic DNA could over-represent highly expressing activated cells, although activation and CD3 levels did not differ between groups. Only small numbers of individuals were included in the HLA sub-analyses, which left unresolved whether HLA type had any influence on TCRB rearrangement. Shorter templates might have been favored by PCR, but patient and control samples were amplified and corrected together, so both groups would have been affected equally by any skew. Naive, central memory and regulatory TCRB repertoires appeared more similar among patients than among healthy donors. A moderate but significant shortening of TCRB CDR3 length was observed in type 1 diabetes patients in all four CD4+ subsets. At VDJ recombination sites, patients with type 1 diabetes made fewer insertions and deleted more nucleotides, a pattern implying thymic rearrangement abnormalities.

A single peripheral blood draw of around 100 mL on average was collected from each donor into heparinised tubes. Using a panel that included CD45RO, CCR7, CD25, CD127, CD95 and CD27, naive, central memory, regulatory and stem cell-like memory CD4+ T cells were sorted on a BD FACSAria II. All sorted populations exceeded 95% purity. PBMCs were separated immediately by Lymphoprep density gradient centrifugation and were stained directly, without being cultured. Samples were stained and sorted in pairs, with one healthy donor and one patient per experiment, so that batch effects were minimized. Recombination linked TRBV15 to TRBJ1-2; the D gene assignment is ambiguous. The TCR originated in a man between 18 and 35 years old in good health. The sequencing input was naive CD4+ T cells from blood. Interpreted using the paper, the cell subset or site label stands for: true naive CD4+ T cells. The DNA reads TGTGCCACCAGCAGAGATCAACTAGGGCGCTATGGCTACACCTTC. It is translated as CATSRDQLGRYGYTF.